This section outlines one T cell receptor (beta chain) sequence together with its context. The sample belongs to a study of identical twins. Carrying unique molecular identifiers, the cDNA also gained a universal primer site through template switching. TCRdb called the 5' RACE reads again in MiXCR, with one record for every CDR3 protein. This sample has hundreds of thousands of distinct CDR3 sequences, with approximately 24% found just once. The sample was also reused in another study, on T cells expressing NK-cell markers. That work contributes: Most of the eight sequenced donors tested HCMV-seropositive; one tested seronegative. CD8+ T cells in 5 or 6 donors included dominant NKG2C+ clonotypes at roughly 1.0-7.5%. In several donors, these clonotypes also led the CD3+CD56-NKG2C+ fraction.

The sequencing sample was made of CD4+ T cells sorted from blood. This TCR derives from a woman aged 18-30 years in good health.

CDR3 sequence: CSARSRRDEQYF. The CDR3 coding sequence is TGCAGTGCTAGATCCAGGCGTGACGAGCAGTACTTC. The chain is built from TRBV20-1 and TRBJ2-7; D gene ambiguous. This CDR3 is 12 amino acids long. Germline V gene sequence: CDR1 DFQATT, CDR2 SNEGSKA (reference sequence). Trimming cost V 2 bases and J 5 bases, with 10 bases left between them.